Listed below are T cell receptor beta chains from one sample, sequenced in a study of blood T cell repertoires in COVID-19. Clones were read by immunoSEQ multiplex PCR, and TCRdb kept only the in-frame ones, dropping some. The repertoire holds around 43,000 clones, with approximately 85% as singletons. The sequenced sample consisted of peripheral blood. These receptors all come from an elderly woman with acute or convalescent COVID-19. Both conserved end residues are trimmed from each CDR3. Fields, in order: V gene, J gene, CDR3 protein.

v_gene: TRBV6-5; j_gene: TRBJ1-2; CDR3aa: ASSDLQGYGYT
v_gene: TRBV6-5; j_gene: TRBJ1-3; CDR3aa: ASSLGQGSGNTIY
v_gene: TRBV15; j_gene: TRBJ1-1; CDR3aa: ATSRGRGYTEAF
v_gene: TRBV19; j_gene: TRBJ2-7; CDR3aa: ASRLAGGLYEQY
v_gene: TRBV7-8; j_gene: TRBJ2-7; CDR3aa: ASSLGRVSYEQY
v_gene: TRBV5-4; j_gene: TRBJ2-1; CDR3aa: ASSRAGTVYNEQF
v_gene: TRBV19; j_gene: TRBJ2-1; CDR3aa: ASSIVYGSNYNEQF
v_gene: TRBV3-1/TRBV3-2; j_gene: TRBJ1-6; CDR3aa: ASSQGQGLSPLH
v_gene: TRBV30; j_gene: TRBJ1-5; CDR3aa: AWSVSRDQPQH
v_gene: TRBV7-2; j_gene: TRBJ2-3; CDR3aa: ASSLNGRGTQY
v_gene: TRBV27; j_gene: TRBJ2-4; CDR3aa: ASQPGQGSKNIQY
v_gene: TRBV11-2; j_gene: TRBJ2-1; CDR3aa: ASSPRTSGNRNEQF
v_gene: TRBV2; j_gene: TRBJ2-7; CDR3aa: ASTSELARSYEQY
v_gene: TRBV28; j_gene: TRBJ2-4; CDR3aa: ATNPGLAKNIQY
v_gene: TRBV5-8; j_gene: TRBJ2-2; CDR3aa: ASSPGLLTGELF
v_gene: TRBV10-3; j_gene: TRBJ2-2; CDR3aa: AISESAPNTGELF
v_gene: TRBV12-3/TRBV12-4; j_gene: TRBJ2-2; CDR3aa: ASSLMSAGELF
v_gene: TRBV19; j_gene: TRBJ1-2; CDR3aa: ASNLPGANYGYT
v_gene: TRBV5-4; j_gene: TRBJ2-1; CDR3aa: ASSGGRAAYNEQF
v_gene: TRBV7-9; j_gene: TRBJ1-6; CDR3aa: ASSLGAGGEPLH
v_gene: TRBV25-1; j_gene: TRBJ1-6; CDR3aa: ASSDIGTGLSALH
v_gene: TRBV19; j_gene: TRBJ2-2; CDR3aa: ASIVSGKRTGELF
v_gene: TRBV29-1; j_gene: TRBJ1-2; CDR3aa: SVFLTDPYGYT
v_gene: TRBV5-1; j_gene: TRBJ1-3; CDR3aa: ASSIRGDPGNTIY
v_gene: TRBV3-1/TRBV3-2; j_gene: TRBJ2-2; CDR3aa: ASSQDPISGGLHTGELF
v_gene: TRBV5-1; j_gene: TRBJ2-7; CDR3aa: ASSLMAARGSEQY
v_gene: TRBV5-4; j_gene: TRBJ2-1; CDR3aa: ASSLAGEAGEQF
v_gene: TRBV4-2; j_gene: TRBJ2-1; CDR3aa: ASSQAGLEQF
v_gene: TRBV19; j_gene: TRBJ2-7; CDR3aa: ASSIRGGVAGTYEQY
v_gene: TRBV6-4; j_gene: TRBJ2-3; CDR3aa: ASSDSGSGDTQY
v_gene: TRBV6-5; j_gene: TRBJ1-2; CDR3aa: ASSYGGQGGLDGYT
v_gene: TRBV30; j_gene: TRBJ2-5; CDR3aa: AWTLTGGEKETQY
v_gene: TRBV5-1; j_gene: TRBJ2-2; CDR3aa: ASSLNSGRATGELF
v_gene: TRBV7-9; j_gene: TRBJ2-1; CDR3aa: ASSLDGGGYNEQF
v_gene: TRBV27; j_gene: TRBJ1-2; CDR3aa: ASSSDRAFGYT
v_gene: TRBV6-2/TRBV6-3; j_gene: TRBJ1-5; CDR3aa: ASSYSATNTQH
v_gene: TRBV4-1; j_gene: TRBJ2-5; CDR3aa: ASSQEALAGGYQETQY
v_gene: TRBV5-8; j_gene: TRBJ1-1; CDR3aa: ASSPRQGAFGTEAF
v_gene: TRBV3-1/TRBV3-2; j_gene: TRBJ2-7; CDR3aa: ASSPGLGSYEQY
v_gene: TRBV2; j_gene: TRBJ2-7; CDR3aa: ASSDGGGRYEQY
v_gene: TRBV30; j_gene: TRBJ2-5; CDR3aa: AWNQGLAGVAQY
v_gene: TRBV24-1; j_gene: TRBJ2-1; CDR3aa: ATSDQTSGYNEQF
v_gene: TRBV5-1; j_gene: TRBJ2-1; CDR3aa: ASAGIGGTYNEQF
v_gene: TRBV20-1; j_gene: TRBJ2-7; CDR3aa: SASQAGYEQY
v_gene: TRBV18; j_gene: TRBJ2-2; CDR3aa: ASSPVGSGNTGELF
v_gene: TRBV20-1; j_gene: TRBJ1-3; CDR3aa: SASRPEVSNTIY
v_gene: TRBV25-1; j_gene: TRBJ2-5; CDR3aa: ASSEGARVVWGQETQY
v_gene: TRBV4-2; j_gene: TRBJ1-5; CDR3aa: ASSQGQLNQPQH
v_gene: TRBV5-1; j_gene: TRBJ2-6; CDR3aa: ASSLDTGSGANVLT
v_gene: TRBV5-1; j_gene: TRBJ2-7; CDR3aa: ASSTPDGNEQY
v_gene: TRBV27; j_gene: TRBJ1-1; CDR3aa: ASSIDRVGTEAF
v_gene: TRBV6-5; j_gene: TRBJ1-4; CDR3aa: ASRKTGSNEKLF